One and the same sample provided the 13 T cell receptor beta chains below, sequenced in a study of T-cell reconstitution after alpha-beta-depleted transplantation in children. Researchers prepared the TCRbeta library using unique molecular identifiers, the study reports. MiXCR, run by TCRdb on the PCR reads, gives a single entry per CDR3 protein. The sample has 500,000 to 600,000 distinct CDR3 sequences; more than 20% are singletons. The sample was PBMCs, taken before TCRalphabeta/CD19-depleted stem cell transplant. The receptors here all came from a boy in the first two years of life with Wiskott-Aldrich syndrome, due to receive a stem cell transplant.

The V call is TRBV5-1, the J call TRBJ2-7; D uncertain. Trimming pared 5 bases from V and 2 bases from J, leaving 17 bases between. Germline CDR1 SGHRS, CDR2 YFSETQ. This CDR3 is 15 amino acids long. CDR3 nucleotides: TGCGCCAGCAGTGTCGGAGTCATTCGGGCCTACGAGCAGTACTTC. Protein: CASSVGVIRAYEQYF.

This clonotype showed up just once. V usage is TRBV6-1 and J usage is TRBJ2-7; 7 nucleotides align to TRBD1. Trimming cost V 6 bases and J 1 base; bases outside gene matches: 9. This CDR3 is 15 amino acids long. Germline V gives CDR1 MNHNS, CDR2 SASEGT. CDR3 DNA: TGTGCCAGCAGCCTACAGGGGAGCCTTTCCTACGAGCAGTACTTC. The encoded protein is CASSLQGSLSYEQYF.

This clonotype showed up just a few times. The chain uses TRBV24-1 and TRBJ2-1; 10 nucleotides align to TRBD2. The germline V gene has CDR1 KGHDR and CDR2 SFDVKD. The CDR3 is made up of 15 amino acids. Trimming removed 4 bases from V and 5 bases from J; junction bases left unmatched: 4. This chain's CDR3 is CATSDPSGGNNEQFF. The CDR3 DNA follows: TGTGCCACCAGTGACCCTAGCGGGGGCAACAATGAGCAGTTCTTC.

This clonotype was seen a few times. DNA of the CDR3: TGTGCCAGCAGCTTATTAAGTGGTCAGAGGGGGACTGAAGCTTTCTTT. Protein: CASSLLSGQRGTEAFF. The gene calls are TRBV7-9 and TRBJ1-1; maybe TRBD1 (6 bases). This CDR3 has 16 residues. Germline CDR1 and CDR2: SEHNR and FQNEAQ (reference sequence). The V and J ends lost 2 bases and 5 bases respectively, with 18 bases between them.

This clonotype was detected a few times. The J gene is TRBJ2-1, the V gene TRBV29-1; D is unclear. This CDR3 comprises 15 residues. V gave up 4 bases and J gave up 2 bases, with 15 bases separating them. CDR1 is SQVTM and CDR2 is ANQGSEA in the germline V gene. CDR3 loop: CSVANYGLTYNEQFF. For the CDR3, the DNA is TGCAGCGTTGCCAACTACGGCCTTACCTACAATGAGCAGTTCTTC.

The chain carries TRBV28 and TRBJ2-7, with TRBD1 matching 7 bases. Per germline, CDR1 MDHEN and CDR2 SYDVKM. The CDR3 totals 15 residues. J lost 4 bases, V lost 7 bases, and 13 bases had no gene match. CDR3 nucleotide sequence: TGTGCCAGCACCGATACAAGGGACAGATTTTACGAGCAGTACTTC. Translated: CASTDTRDRFYEQYF.

The rearrangement uses TRBV5-1 and TRBJ2-7; D is uncertain. Trimming removed 6 bases at V and 5 bases at J, with 9 bases between. Germline lookup yields CDR1 SGHRS and CDR2 YFSETQ. The CDR3 sequence is 11 residues long. CDR3 nucleotide sequence: TGCGCCAGCACGGCGGATCACGAGCAGTACTTC. Its translation is CASTADHEQYF.

This clonotype was observed a few times. The chain couples TRBV7-2 to TRBJ1-5, with 7 positions matching TRBD1. The CDR3 totals 15 residues. The trim removed 3 bases at V and 1 base at J, leaving 3 bases unmatched. Germline CDR1 and CDR2: SGHTA and FQGNSA. The CDR3 nucleotides are TGTGCCAGCAGCTTTAAGGGACAGAGCAATCAGCCCCAGCATTTT. This translates into CASSFKGQSNQPQHF. The full variable domain, its missing parts supplied by reference TRBV7-2 and TRBJ1-5, is GAGVSQSPSNKVTEKGKDVELRCDPISGHTALYWYRQSLGQGLEFLIYFQGNSAPDKSGLPSDRFSAERTGGSVSTLTIQRTQQEDSAVYLCASSFKGQSNQPQHFGDGTRLSIL.

The chain is built from TRBV12-3 or TRBV12-4 and TRBJ2-1; 8 nucleotides line up with TRBD2. This CDR3 is 13 amino acids long. V was pared by 11 bases and J by 5 bases, with 8 bases of the junction left unmatched. The CDR3 loop is CAGRGRNNNEQFF. CDR3 nucleotides: TGTGCCGGTCGCGGGAGGAACAACAATGAGCAGTTCTTC.

This clonotype occurred a few times. The chain carries TRBV18 and TRBJ2-7; 7 bases line up with TRBD1. With 8 bases clipped from V and 5 bases from J, the junction kept 9 bases outside the gene matches. The germline V gene has CDR1 KGHSH and CDR2 LQKENI. This CDR3 comprises 13 residues. For the CDR3, the DNA is TGTGCCAGCCGCATAGAGGGGGCAGACGAGCAGTACTTC. It specifies CASRIEGADEQYF.

This clonotype has more than one count but fewer than ten. The chain is built from TRBV20-1 and TRBJ2-7, with D perhaps matching TRBD1 or TRBD2 (5 bases each). Germline assignment: CDR1 DFQATT and CDR2 SNEGSKA (reference sequence). The CDR3 is 14 amino acids. V lost 3 bases and J 6 bases, leaving 18 bases between the germline ends. CDR3 residues: CSASPGTNWGEQYF. The CDR3 bases are TGCAGTGCTAGTCCAGGGACGAATTGGGGCGAGCAGTACTTC.

This chain connects TRBV12-3 or TRBV12-4 to TRBJ1-1, with D possibly matching TRBD1 (5 bases). The CDR3 loop spans 13 amino acids. The V and J ends lost 6 bases and 0 bases respectively, with 8 bases between them. The CDR3 sequence is CASRSTVNTEAFF. The CDR3 bases are TGTGCCAGCAGATCGACAGTGAACACTGAAGCTTTCTTT.

The rearrangement uses TRBV12-3 or TRBV12-4 and TRBJ1-5; TRBD1 aligns across 8 bases. The CDR3 has 14 residues. Trimming removed 2 bases from V and 6 bases from J; junction bases left unmatched: 3. The CDR3 DNA reads as TGTGCCAGCAGTTTATCAGGGGGCGTTCAGCCCCAGCATTTT. It encodes CASSLSGGVQPQHF.